The rows below give T cell receptor beta chains drawn from one sample of a study of cytomegalovirus exposure and HLA in healthy donors. Libraries were prepared by immunoSEQ multiplex PCR; TCRdb keeps only in-frame clonotypes and omits some of them. The sample has roughly 330,000 clones; approximately 86% are singletons. The specimen was PBMCs. These receptors all come from a woman in her 30s in good health and CMV-seropositive. CDR3s include the opening cysteine and the closing phenylalanine or tryptophan. A D gene is named only where the DNA matches it firmly. A row's size may be missing; if present it is once, few, many or a size class.

d_gene | abundance | j_gene | v_gene | CDR3aa | CDR3nt
. | . | TRBJ1-2 | TRBV28 | CASSLGNRNGYTF | TGTGCCAGCAGTTTAGGTAACAGGAATGGCTACACCTTC
. | . | TRBJ2-3 | TRBV11-2 | CASSIGQLKATDTQYF | TGTGCCAGCAGCATTGGACAGCTAAAGGCCACAGATACGCAGTATTTT
TRBD2 | once | TRBJ2-1 | TRBV23-1 | CASSLGKREKHYNEQFF | TGCGCCAGCAGTCTTGGCAAGCGGGAGAAGCACTACAATGAGCAGTTCTTC
. | few | TRBJ1-1 | TRBV6-1 | CASQRGTEAFF | TGTGCCAGCCAGCGAGGCACTGAAGCTTTCTTT
. | . | TRBJ2-1 | TRBV4-1 | CASSQADSNEQFF | TGCGCCAGCAGCCAAGCGGACAGCAATGAGCAGTTCTTC
. | . | TRBJ2-7 | TRBV28 | CASSPWTIGSYEQYF | TGTGCCAGCAGTCCTTGGACTATCGGCTCCTACGAGCAGTACTTC
. | . | TRBJ1-1 | TRBV2 | CASTSIRGRNTEAFF | TGTGCCAGCACATCAATTCGGGGGAGGAACACTGAAGCTTTCTTT
TRBD1 | . | TRBJ2-1 | TRBV19 | CASSIGLGQGENEQFF | TGTGCCAGTAGTATAGGCCTAGGACAGGGGGAGAATGAGCAGTTCTTC
TRBD1 | once | TRBJ1-6 | TRBV7-3 | CASRSNSHGTGTSPLHF | TGTGCCAGCAGGTCCAACAGCCACGGGACAGGAACCTCACCCCTCCACTTT
TRBD2 | . | TRBJ2-1 | TRBV13 | CASSMGLPYNEQFF | TGTGCCAGCAGCATGGGACTACCTTACAATGAGCAGTTCTTC
. | few | TRBJ2-2 | TRBV9 | CASSVGGVTGELFF | TGTGCCAGCAGCGTAGGCGGAGTCACCGGGGAGCTGTTTTTT
. | once | TRBJ2-6 | TRBV2 | CASRFGANVLTF | TGTGCCAGCAGGTTTGGGGCCAACGTCCTGACTTTC
. | few | TRBJ1-5 | TRBV6-5 | CASRGWGQPQHF | TGTGCCAGCAGGGGATGGGGCCAGCCCCAGCATTTT
. | . | TRBJ2-7 | TRBV27 | CASSLRRYRYEQYF | TGTGCCAGCAGTTTACGACGGTATCGGTACGAGCAGTACTTC
TRBD1 | . | TRBJ1-2 | TRBV19 | CASSTMAGGLATF | TGTGCCAGTAGTACCATGGCAGGGGGACTTGCGACCTTC
TRBD1 | . | TRBJ2-7 | TRBV2 | CASSGGQGAKTWYEQYF | TGTGCCAGCAGTGGGGGACAGGGGGCGAAGACGTGGTACGAGCAGTACTTC
. | . | TRBJ1-2 | TRBV9 | CASSASTEWGYTF | TGTGCCAGCAGCGCATCGACAGAGTGGGGCTACACCTTC
TRBD1 | few | TRBJ1-1 | TRBV5-1 | CASSLEGQGWTEAFF | TGCGCCAGCAGCTTGGAGGGACAGGGGTGGACTGAAGCTTTCTTT
. | . | TRBJ2-2 | TRBV27 | CASSFGDTNTGELFF | TGTGCCAGCAGTTTCGGAGATACGAACACCGGGGAGCTGTTTTTT
TRBD2 | . | TRBJ2-7 | TRBV27 | CASSLRLAGHYEQYF | TGTGCCAGCAGTTTGCGACTAGCGGGTCATTACGAGCAGTACTTC
. | few | TRBJ1-5 | TRBV10-1 | CAGGRERF | TGCGCTGGGGGAAGGGAGAGGTTT
. | . | TRBJ2-5 | TRBV5-1 | CASSLGGAQETQYF | TGCGCCAGCAGCTTGGGGGGGGCCCAAGAGACCCAGTACTTC
. | few | TRBJ2-7 | TRBV30 | CAWSVFNEQYF | TGTGCCTGGAGTGTCTTCAACGAGCAGTACTTC
TRBD2 | once | TRBJ2-3 | TRBV6-4 | CARGTSVSTDTQYF | TGTGCCAGAGGGACTAGCGTTTCGACAGATACGCAGTATTTT
TRBD2 | . | TRBJ2-7 | TRBV29-1 | CSVAGLAGSSYEQYF | TGCAGCGTTGCAGGGCTAGCGGGAAGCTCCTACGAGCAGTACTTC
. | once | TRBJ1-5 | TRBV7-5 | CVRSLVRQEHF | TGTGTCAGAAGCTTAGTTCGGCAAGAGCATTTT
. | . | TRBJ2-3 | TRBV7-6 | CASSSNPGLAGRDTQYF | TGTGCCAGCAGCTCCAACCCGGGACTCGCAGGGAGGGATACGCAGTATTTT
. | . | TRBJ2-5 | TRBV9 | CASSVGGVERETQYF | TGTGCCAGCAGCGTAGGGGGCGTCGAAAGAGAGACCCAGTACTTC
TRBD1 | . | TRBJ1-5 | TRBV29-1 | CSVEGGQGGPQHF | TGCAGCGTTGAAGGGGGTCAGGGGGGGCCCCAGCATTTT
. | . | TRBJ2-7 | TRBV25-1 | CASSDPKGGGSHEQYF | TGTGCCAGCAGTGACCCCAAAGGGGGGGGTTCCCACGAGCAGTACTTC
. | . | TRBJ1-6 | TRBV7-9 | CATRGPNSPLHF | TGTGCCACCCGGGGACCGAATTCACCCCTCCACTTT
. | . | TRBJ1-2 | TRBV15 | CATSDSRNYGYTF | TGTGCCACCAGCGATTCGAGGAACTATGGCTACACCTTC
TRBD1 | . | TRBJ1-5 | TRBV30 | CAWRGDRTNQPQHF | TGTGCCTGGAGGGGGGACAGAACCAATCAGCCCCAGCATTTT
. | . | TRBJ2-1 | TRBV9 | CASSVLLADEQFF | TGTGCCAGCAGCGTTCTACTGGCAGATGAGCAGTTCTTC
. | . | TRBJ2-7 | TRBV4-1 | CASSQGLQGSGYEQYF | TGCGCCAGCAGCCAAGGTCTTCAGGGTAGCGGATACGAGCAGTACTTC
TRBD1 | . | TRBJ1-3 | TRBV9 | CASGDRDGGLSGNTIYF | TGTGCCAGCGGAGACAGGGACGGAGGACTCTCTGGAAACACCATATATTTT
TRBD1 | . | TRBJ2-5 | TRBV28 | CASSFPRQGSSETQYF | TGTGCCAGCAGTTTCCCCAGACAGGGAAGTTCAGAGACCCAGTACTTC
. | many | TRBJ2-1 | TRBV4-1 | CASSQVNPGRLSNEQFF | TGCGCCAGCAGCCAAGTTAATCCGGGTAGGTTAAGCAATGAGCAGTTCTTC
. | . | TRBJ1-1 | TRBV5-1 | CASSLRQANTEAFF | TGCGCCAGCAGCTTACGACAGGCGAACACTGAAGCTTTCTTT
. | . | TRBJ2-7 | TRBV27 | CASSFGSMGSYEQYF | TGTGCCAGCAGTTTTGGTAGCATGGGCTCCTACGAGCAGTACTTC
TRBD2 | . | TRBJ2-7 | TRBV6-5 | CASSPATSGPHEQYF | TGTGCCAGCAGCCCCGCAACTAGCGGGCCACACGAGCAGTACTTC
. | . | TRBJ2-7 | TRBV27 | CASSLSVVGQGVHEQYF | TGTGCCAGCAGTTTATCGGTGGTCGGGCAGGGAGTCCACGAGCAGTACTTC
. | . | TRBJ2-7 | TRBV29-1 | CSVVHPERSYEQYF | TGCAGCGTTGTTCACCCAGAACGCTCCTACGAGCAGTACTTC
. | . | TRBJ2-4 | TRBV27 | CASSSGFKNIQYF | TGTGCCAGCTCCTCAGGGTTCAAAAACATTCAGTACTTC
TRBD1 | . | TRBJ2-5 | TRBV6-5 | CASSYTPGQGETQYF | TGTGCCAGCAGTTACACACCGGGACAGGGAGAGACCCAGTACTTC
. | . | TRBJ2-7 | TRBV7-2 | CASSLEIPSYEQYF | TGTGCCAGCAGCTTAGAAATCCCTAGCTACGAGCAGTACTTC
TRBD1 | . | TRBJ2-7 | TRBV11-3 | CASSSGGSPYEQYF | TGTGCCAGCAGCTCAGGGGGCTCACCCTACGAGCAGTACTTC
. | . | TRBJ1-1 | TRBV27 | CASSLLVGVRTEAFF | TGTGCCAGCAGTCTTCTAGTGGGGGTGAGGACTGAAGCTTTCTTT
. | . | TRBJ2-4 | TRBV11-3 | CASSLGDIQYF | TGTGCCAGCAGCTTGGGGGACATTCAGTACTTC